The entry below gives a single TCR beta chain sequence along with its context. The CDR3 is 14 amino acids. After removal of 7 bases from V and 5 bases from J, the junction contained 6 bases not matched to a gene. Germline V CDR1 and CDR2: LNHDA, SQIVND (reference sequence). This specimen belongs to a study of blood T cell repertoires in COVID-19. In the study overall: Some COVID-19 samples were acute and others convalescent; all came from the United States, Italy and Spain. PBMCs, B-cell-depleted T cells, or T cells provided the cDNA or gDNA that made up the material.

Repertoires were generated with immunoSEQ multiplex PCR, while TCRdb's copy carries only in-frame clones and drops some. The sample has roughly 88,000 clones, 72% seen once; the top ten hold 20% to 25%. This chain connects TRBV19 to TRBJ2-1; TRBD1 aligns across 9 bases. The receptor was derived from a woman aged 60-70 years in a cohort sampled during active or convalescent COVID-19. The sample was peripheral blood. The CDR3 is CASTYGDRDNEQFF. CDR3 bases: TGTGCCAGTACCTATGGGGACAGGGACAATGAGCAGTTCTTC.